This TCR beta chain was recovered during a study of blood T cell repertoires in COVID-19. Turning to the study itself: Sample material is recorded as cDNA or gDNA derived from T cells, B-cell-depleted T cells, or PBMCs.

Trimming at V came to 5 bases and at J to 1 base, leaving 6 bases not matched to a gene. In germline, CDR1 is SEHNR, CDR2 FQNEAQ (reference sequence). This CDR3 comprises 15 residues. Clinical histories supplied by participants themselves formed the basis of cohort assignment. Two negative PCRs, clearance, or symptom resolution had been documented for recovered Cohort 3 donors. Sequencing was performed with immunoSEQ multiplex PCR; in TCRdb, only in-frame clones are kept and a portion is missing. This sample yields roughly 130,000 clones, of which approximately 86% are seen a single time; 2% to 2.5% belongs to the top ten.

Input material: PBMCs or T cells enriched from blood (not recorded which). This TCR came from a woman aged 45-65 years who had recovered from COVID-19. The rearrangement joins TRBV7-9 to TRBJ1-1; 8 nucleotides agree with TRBD1. The CDR3 DNA reads TGTGCCAGCAGCCGCTCGGGACAGGCGAACACTGAAGCTTTCTTT. Its translation is CASSRSGQANTEAFF.